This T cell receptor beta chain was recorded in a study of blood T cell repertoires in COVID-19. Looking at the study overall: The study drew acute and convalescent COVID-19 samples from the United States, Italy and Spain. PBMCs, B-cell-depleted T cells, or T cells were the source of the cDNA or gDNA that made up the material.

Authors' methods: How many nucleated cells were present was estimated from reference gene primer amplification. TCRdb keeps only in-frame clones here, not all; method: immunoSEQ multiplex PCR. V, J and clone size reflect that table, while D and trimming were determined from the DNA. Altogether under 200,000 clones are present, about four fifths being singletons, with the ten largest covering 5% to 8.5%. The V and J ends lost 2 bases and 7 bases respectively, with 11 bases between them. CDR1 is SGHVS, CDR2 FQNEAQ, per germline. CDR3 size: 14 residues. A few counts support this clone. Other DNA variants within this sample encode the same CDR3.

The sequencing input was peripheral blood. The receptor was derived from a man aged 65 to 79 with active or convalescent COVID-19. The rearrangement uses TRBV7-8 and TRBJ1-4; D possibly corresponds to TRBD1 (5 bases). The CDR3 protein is CASSLSGLGEKLFF. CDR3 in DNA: TGTGCCAGCAGCTTATCAGGGTTAGGTGAAAAACTGTTTTTT.